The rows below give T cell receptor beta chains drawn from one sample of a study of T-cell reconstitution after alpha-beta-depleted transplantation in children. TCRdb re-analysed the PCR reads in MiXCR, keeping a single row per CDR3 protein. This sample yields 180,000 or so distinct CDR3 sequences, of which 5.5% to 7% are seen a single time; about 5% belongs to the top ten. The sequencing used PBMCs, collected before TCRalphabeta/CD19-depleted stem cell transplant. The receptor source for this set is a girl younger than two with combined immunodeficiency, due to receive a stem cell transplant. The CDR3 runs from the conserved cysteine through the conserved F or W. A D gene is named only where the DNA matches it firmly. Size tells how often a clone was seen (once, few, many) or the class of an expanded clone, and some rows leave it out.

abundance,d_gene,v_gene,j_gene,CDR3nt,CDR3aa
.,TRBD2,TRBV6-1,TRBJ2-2,TGTGCCAGCAGTGGCCAGACTAGCGGGGGGGCCGACACCGGGGAGCTGTTTTTT,CASSGQTSGGADTGELFF
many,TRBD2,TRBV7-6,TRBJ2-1,TGTGCCAGCAGCCCCCAATCAGGGCTAGCGGGAGTGATCTCCTACAATGAGCAGTTCTTC,CASSPQSGLAGVISYNEQFF
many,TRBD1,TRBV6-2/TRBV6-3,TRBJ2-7,TGTGCCAGCACCCTACCGACAGGGAAAGGTATCTACGAGCAGTACTTC,CASTLPTGKGIYEQYF
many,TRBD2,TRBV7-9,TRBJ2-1,TGTGCCAGCAGCGTACGGTTAGCGGGGGGGTCGAATGAGCAGTTCTTC,CASSVRLAGGSNEQFF
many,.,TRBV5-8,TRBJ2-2,TGTGCCAGCAGCTTGAACAGGGCCTTCCTTAACACCGGGGAGCTGTTTTTT,CASSLNRAFLNTGELFF
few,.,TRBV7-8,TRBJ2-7,TGTGCCAGCAGCCCCAGAAGAGACCGAACCTACGAGCAGTACTTC,CASSPRRDRTYEQYF
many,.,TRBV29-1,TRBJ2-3,TGCAGCGTTGTAGGAGACGGACACACAGATACGCAGTATTTT,CSVVGDGHTDTQYF
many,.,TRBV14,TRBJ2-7,TGTGCCAGCAGCCAAGACTCCTTCCTCTACGAGCAGTACTTC,CASSQDSFLYEQYF
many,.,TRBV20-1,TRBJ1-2,TGCAGTGCTAATCGACCGAACTATGGCTACACCTTC,CSANRPNYGYTF
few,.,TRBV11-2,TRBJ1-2,TGTGCCAGCAGCTTAGTATCCGTCTCCCATGGCTACACCTTC,CASSLVSVSHGYTF
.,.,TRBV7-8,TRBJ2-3,TGTGCCAGCAGCACCTACACAGATACGCAGTATTTT,CASSTYTDTQYF
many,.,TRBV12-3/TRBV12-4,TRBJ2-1,TGTGCCAGCAGTTATGTGCAGGGAAGGAACAATGAGCAGTTCTTC,CASSYVQGRNNEQFF
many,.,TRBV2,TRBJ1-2,TGTGCCAGCAGTGAATCGCAGCTAGGGATCAGCTACACCTTC,CASSESQLGISYTF
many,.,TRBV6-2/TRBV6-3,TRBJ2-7,TGTGCCAGCAGTTACCCAGGATTGTCGCTCGGGTCCTACGAGCAGTACTTC,CASSYPGLSLGSYEQYF
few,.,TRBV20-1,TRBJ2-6,TGCAGTGCTAGAGAAGGTTTAGACAGTTCTGGGGCCAACGTCCTGACTTTC,CSAREGLDSSGANVLTF
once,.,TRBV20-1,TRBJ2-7,TGCAGTGCTAGAGATCCGGGCCTGGTGGAACCACACCCCTACGAGCAGTACTTC,CSARDPGLVEPHPYEQYF
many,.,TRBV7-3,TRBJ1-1,TGTGCCAGCAGCCCTGACACAAACACTGAAGCTTTCTTT,CASSPDTNTEAFF
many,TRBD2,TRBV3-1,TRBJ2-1,TGTGCCAGCAGTCCAAGGACTAGCGGGATCTACAATGAGCAGTTCTTC,CASSPRTSGIYNEQFF
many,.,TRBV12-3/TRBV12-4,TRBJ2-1,TGTGCCAGCAGTAAGGAAACACCACACAATGAGCAGTTCTTC,CASSKETPHNEQFF
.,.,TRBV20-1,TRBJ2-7,TGCAGTGCCAGACGACCTGGACACACTCTCCGGGAGCAGTACTTC,CSARRPGHTLREQYF
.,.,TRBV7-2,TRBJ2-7,TGTGCCAGCAGTTCAACAGCGGGTGTGTACGAGCAGTACTTC,CASSSTAGVYEQYF
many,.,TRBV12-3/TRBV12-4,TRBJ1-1,TGTGCCAGTAGGATAGGGTGGGCTGAAGCTTTCTTT,CASRIGWAEAFF
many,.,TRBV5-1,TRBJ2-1,TGCGCCAGCAGCTATGAGATTGGCCACAATGAGCAGTTCTTC,CASSYEIGHNEQFF
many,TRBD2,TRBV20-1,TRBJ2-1,TGCAGTGCTCCAGTTCCGGGACTAGCGGACAATGAGCAGTTCTTC,CSAPVPGLADNEQFF
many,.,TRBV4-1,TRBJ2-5,TGCGCCAGCAGCCAAGATCGGACAACCCCAGAGACCCAGTACTTC,CASSQDRTTPETQYF
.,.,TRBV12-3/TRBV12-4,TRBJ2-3,TGTGCCAGCAGTCCAACCCGATCCTGGCGAGATACGCAGTATTTT,CASSPTRSWRDTQYF
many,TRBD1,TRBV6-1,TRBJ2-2,TGTGCCAGCATGGCAGGGGGCCTCATCGCCGGGGAGCTGTTTTTT,CASMAGGLIAGELFF
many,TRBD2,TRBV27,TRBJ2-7,TGTGCCAGCAGTTTCAGCGGGAGAATTTACGAGCAGTACTTC,CASSFSGRIYEQYF
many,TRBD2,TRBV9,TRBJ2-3,TGTGCCAGCAGCGGTAGCGGGAGGTTAATTGATACGCAGTATTTT,CASSGSGRLIDTQYF
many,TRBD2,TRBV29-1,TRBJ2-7,TGCAGCGTTGTCTTCAGCGGGGGGTTCTCCTACGAGCAGTACTTC,CSVVFSGGFSYEQYF
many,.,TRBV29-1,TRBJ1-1,TGCAGCGTCCCGGACCGGGGAGGGACTGAAGCTTTCTTT,CSVPDRGGTEAFF
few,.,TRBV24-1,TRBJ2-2,TGTGCCACCAGTGTTCGATTCACCGGGGAGCTGTTTTTT,CATSVRFTGELFF
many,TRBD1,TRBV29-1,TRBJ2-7,TGCAGCGTCGCCGGGACAGGGTTCTCCTACGAGCAGTACTTC,CSVAGTGFSYEQYF
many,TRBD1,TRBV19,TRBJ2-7,TGTGCCAGTAGTATCACCGGACAGGGGGCGGGGGAGCAGTACTTC,CASSITGQGAGEQYF
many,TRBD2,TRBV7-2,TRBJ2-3,TGTGCCAGCAGCTTACAAAGCGGGGGGGGCGGTCCAGATACGCAGTATTTT,CASSLQSGGGGPDTQYF
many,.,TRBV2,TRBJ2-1,TGTGCCAGCAGTGAGCATCAGGGCCCCCCACTAAATGAGCAGTTCTTC,CASSEHQGPPLNEQFF
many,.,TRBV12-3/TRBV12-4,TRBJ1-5,TGTGCCAGCAGTTTATCGGGGATGCGGATTGGGAATCAGCCCCAGCATTTT,CASSLSGMRIGNQPQHF
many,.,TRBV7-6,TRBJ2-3,TGTGCCAGCAGCTTGGTCTATGCACGGGCCCAAGATACGCAGTATTTT,CASSLVYARAQDTQYF
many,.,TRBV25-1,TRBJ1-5,TGTGCCAGCACCCCTTTAGTGGGGGGAGTGGATCAGCCCCAGCATTTT,CASTPLVGGVDQPQHF
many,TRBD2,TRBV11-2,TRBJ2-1,TGTGCCAGCAGCTTATATCCCGGGACTAGCGGCTCCTACAATGAGCAGTTCTTC,CASSLYPGTSGSYNEQFF
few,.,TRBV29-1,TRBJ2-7,TGCAGCGTCGGAACGGGAGCCCTCCCTTACGAGCAGTACTTC,CSVGTGALPYEQYF
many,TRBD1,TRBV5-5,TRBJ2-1,TGTGCCAGCAGTACACAGGGGTCCTACAATGAGCAGTTCTTC,CASSTQGSYNEQFF
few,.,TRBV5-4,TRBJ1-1,TGTGCCAGCAGTCCCAATCTGAACACTGAAGCTTTCTTT,CASSPNLNTEAFF
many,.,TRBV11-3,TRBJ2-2,TGTGCCAGCAGCTCATGGGGTGGCACCGGGGAGCTGTTTTTT,CASSSWGGTGELFF
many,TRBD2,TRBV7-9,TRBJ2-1,TGTGCCAGCAGCCCCCGGGACTATTACAATGAGCAGTTCTTC,CASSPRDYYNEQFF
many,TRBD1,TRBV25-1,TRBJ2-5,TGTGCCAGCGAGGGGACAGGCCAAGAGACCCAGTACTTC,CASEGTGQETQYF
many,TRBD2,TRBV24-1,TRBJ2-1,TGTGCCACCAGTGATTTCGGGGCTAGCGGGAGGGACCTTTACAATGAGCAGTTCTTC,CATSDFGASGRDLYNEQFF
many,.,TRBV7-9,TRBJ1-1,TGTGCCAGCAGCTTATTTGGTGAGAACACTGAAGCTTTCTTT,CASSLFGENTEAFF
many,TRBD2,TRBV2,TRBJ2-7,TGTGCCAGCAGGGCAACCAAAGGCTCGAGCGGGATGCAGTACTTC,CASRATKGSSGMQYF
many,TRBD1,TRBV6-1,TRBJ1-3,TGTGCCAGCAGCTCCGACAGGGGCTCTGGAAACACCATATATTTT,CASSSDRGSGNTIYF
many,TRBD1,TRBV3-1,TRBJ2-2,TGTGCCAGCAGCCAGGACAGGGGGGCGAACACCGGGGAGCTGTTTTTT,CASSQDRGANTGELFF
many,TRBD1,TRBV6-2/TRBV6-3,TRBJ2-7,TGTGCCATCTCCTCCTGGGACAGGACCTCCGACTACGAGCAGTACTTC,CAISSWDRTSDYEQYF
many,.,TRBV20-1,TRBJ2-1,TGCAGTGCTAGAGATGCCGTCGGGGGCTACAATGAGCAGTTCTTC,CSARDAVGGYNEQFF
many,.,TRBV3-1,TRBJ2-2,TGTGCCAGCAGCCGGGGACAATCAAACACCGGGGAGCTGTTTTTT,CASSRGQSNTGELFF